This T cell receptor beta chain emerged from a study of T cells in Graves' hyperthyroidism and ophthalmopathy. The study, taken as a whole, reports: Researchers found most expanded thyroid clonotypes above 0.001 in blood as well.

With regard to this clonotype: Its target is unknown. A much larger clone sits a single nucleotide away, making a read error possible.

Amplified TCR beta CDR3 regions came from RNA transcripts. During a first-round RT-PCR of the TCR CDR3, the HTBI primer set was used. MiXCR was run by TCRdb on the multiplex PCR reads, yielding one entry per CDR3 protein. The sample has approximately 520,000 distinct CDR3 sequences, 24% seen once; the top ten hold approximately 10%. CDR1 SGHTA and CDR2 FQGNSA come from the germline V gene. CDR3 size: 12 residues. Ophthalmopathy patients had moderate-to-severe active disease, CAS ≥3, NOSPECS ≥4, and disease duration under 3 months. Those patients with uncontrolled infection, other autoimmune disease, pregnancy or lactation were excluded.

Sequenced input: blood. This receptor was identified in a woman aged 25 to 45 with Graves' ophthalmopathy. This chain links TRBV7-2 with TRBJ2-7; D is unclear. CDR3 bases: TGTGCCCGCAGCGCCAATGAGTCTGAGCAGTACTTC. It translates to CARSANESEQYF.